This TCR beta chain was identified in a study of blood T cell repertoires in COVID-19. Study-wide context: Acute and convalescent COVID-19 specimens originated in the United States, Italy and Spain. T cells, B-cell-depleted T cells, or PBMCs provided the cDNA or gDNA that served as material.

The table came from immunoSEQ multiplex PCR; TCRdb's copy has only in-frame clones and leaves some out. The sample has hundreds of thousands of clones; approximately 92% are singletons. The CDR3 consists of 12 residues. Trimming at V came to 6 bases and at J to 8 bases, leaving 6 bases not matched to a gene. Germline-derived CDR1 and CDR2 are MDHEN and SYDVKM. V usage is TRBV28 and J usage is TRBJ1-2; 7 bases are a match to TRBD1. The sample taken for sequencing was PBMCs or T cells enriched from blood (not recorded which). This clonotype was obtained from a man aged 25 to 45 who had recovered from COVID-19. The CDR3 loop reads CASSQQGTGYTF. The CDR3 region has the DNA TGTGCCAGCAGCCAACAGGGGACCGGCTACACCTTC.